A selection of T cell receptor beta chains follows, all from one sample in a study of blood T cells in healthy people across ages. In TCRdb, the 5' RACE reads were re-called with MiXCR into one record per CDR3 protein. The sample consists of roughly 800,000 distinct CDR3 sequences, roughly 24% of them appearing once. These data also featured in a second study, about T cells of mothers and their children.

Source material: blood. The receptors shown here come from a boy aged 5 to 17 in good health. CDR3s include the opening cysteine and the closing phenylalanine or tryptophan. Fields, in order: D gene, J gene, V gene, clone size, CDR3 DNA, CDR3 protein. The D gene is left open where the match is weak. Some rows have no size entry. The others give once, few or many, or a class for an expanded clone.

>TRBD1|TRBJ1-4|TRBV5-1|.
TGCGCCAGCAGCTCAGGGGGGACAGGGAGTGAAAAACTGTTTTTT
CASSSGGTGSEKLFF
>.|TRBJ1-2|TRBV4-2|.
TGTGCCAGCAGCCAAGAACCGGCAGGGAGACTTGGAGGCTACACCTTC
CASSQEPAGRLGGYTF
>.|TRBJ1-4|TRBV20-1|few
TGCAGTGCTAGAGACCGTCACCTTAATGAAAAACTGTTTTTT
CSARDRHLNEKLFF
>TRBD2|TRBJ2-2|TRBV20-1|few
TGCAGTGCTAGAGTAGCGGGGGGCGGCACCGGGGAGCTGTTTTTT
CSARVAGGGTGELFF
>TRBD1|TRBJ2-7|TRBV4-2|few
TGTGCCAGCAGCCTCAAGGGGGGACAGGGGGCCCACGAGCAGTACTTC
CASSLKGGQGAHEQYF
>.|TRBJ2-4|TRBV5-1|few
TGCGCCAGCAGCTTGGATGGGGCGGAGGGCAGCATTCAGTACTTC
CASSLDGAEGSIQYF
>.|TRBJ2-2|TRBV5-6|.
TGTGTCAGCAGCTTAATGGTCGGGGAGCTGTTTTTT
CVSSLMVGELFF
>TRBD1|TRBJ2-1|TRBV15|few
TGTGCCACCAGCAGGACAGGGAGTCGGTCCTACAATGAGCAGTTCTTC
CATSRTGSRSYNEQFF
>.|TRBJ1-6|TRBV6-5|few
TGTGCCAGCAGACCTCAGGGATCAAATTCACCCCTCCACTTT
CASRPQGSNSPLHF
>.|TRBJ1-1|TRBV18|few
TGTGCCAGCACCCTTACCAGGGTCATGAACACTGAAGCTTTCTTT
CASTLTRVMNTEAFF
>.|TRBJ2-7|TRBV3-1|.
TGTGCCAGCACCTATTCGGTCTCCTACGAGCAGTACTTC
CASTYSVSYEQYF
>.|TRBJ2-5|TRBV7-3|few
TGTGCCAGCAGCCCTCTTGTGGGGGGCCAAGAGACCCAGTACTTC
CASSPLVGGQETQYF
>.|TRBJ2-5|TRBV7-8|.
TGTGCCAGCACCCCCCGTGAGACGGAGACCCAGTACTTC
CASTPRETETQYF
>.|TRBJ2-3|TRBV21-1|.
TGTGCCAGCAGCACTCCGGGTGGACAGCCTAAACTCAGGACCACAGATACGCAGTATTTT
CASSTPGGQPKLRTTDTQYF
>.|TRBJ2-2|TRBV3-1|once
TGTGCCAGCAGCCAATCTGTGGGACTCCTCACCGGGGAGCTGTTTTTT
CASSQSVGLLTGELFF
>TRBD1|TRBJ1-5|TRBV4-1|.
TGCGCCAGCAGCCAATGGACAGGGGGGAACAATCAGCCCCAGCATTTT
CASSQWTGGNNQPQHF
>.|TRBJ2-3|TRBV6-2/TRBV6-3|few
TGTGCCAGCAGACCCAACACCGGGGTGCTTACGCAGTATTTT
CASRPNTGVLTQYF
>.|TRBJ2-3|TRBV7-2|.
TGTGCCAGCAGCTTAGGGGTGGTTGTAAGCACAGATACGCAGTATTTT
CASSLGVVVSTDTQYF
>.|TRBJ2-5|TRBV12-3/TRBV12-4|.
TGTGCCAGCACCTGGGGGCGGGAGACCCAGTACTTC
CASTWGRETQYF
>.|TRBJ2-3|TRBV5-1|few
TGCGCCAGCAGCTTGGTGGTCACTAGCACAGATACGCAGTATTTT
CASSLVVTSTDTQYF
>.|TRBJ2-7|TRBV15|few
TGTGCCACCAGCCAGGAGAGACGCGCCTACGAGCAGTACTTC
CATSQERRAYEQYF
>.|TRBJ2-5|TRBV7-6|many
TGTGCCAGCAGCTTAGCGGGCAGGGGTGAGACCCAGTACTTC
CASSLAGRGETQYF
>.|TRBJ2-3|TRBV29-1|few
TGCAGCGCTGAGGATTCCACAGATACGCAGTATTTT
CSAEDSTDTQYF
>TRBD1|TRBJ2-3|TRBV5-1|.
TGCGCCAGCAGCCCGGGACAGACTAGCACAGATACGCAGTATTTT
CASSPGQTSTDTQYF
>TRBD2|TRBJ2-1|TRBV10-3|few
TGTGCCATCAGTGCGTTAGCGGGGGACACCAATGAGCAGTTCTTC
CAISALAGDTNEQFF
>.|TRBJ2-6|TRBV3-1|few
TGTGCCAGCAGCCAAGTCAGCTTCTCTGGGGCCAACGTCCTGACTTTC
CASSQVSFSGANVLTF
>TRBD1|TRBJ2-1|TRBV20-1|.
TGCAGTGCTAGGGGGGACAGGGGGGCGGATGAGCAGTTCTTC
CSARGDRGADEQFF
>.|TRBJ2-5|TRBV9|.
TGTGCCAGCAGCCGTGGAGTGGACGCGACCCAGTACTTC
CASSRGVDATQYF
>TRBD1|TRBJ2-7|TRBV7-9|few
TGTGCCAGCAGCCGACCCACAGGGGGCTACGAGCAGTACTTC
CASSRPTGGYEQYF
>TRBD2|TRBJ2-3|TRBV5-5|.
TGTGCCAGCAGCTTCTTCGGACTAGGGTTAGCGGGTAGCACAGATACGCAGTATTTT
CASSFFGLGLAGSTDTQYF
>TRBD1|TRBJ2-3|TRBV20-1|.
TGCAGTGCACCGACAGGGACAGATACGCAGTATTTT
CSAPTGTDTQYF
>.|TRBJ2-7|TRBV20-1|.
TGCAGTGCTAGAGTGGAGGTGTACGAGCAGTACTTC
CSARVEVYEQYF
>TRBD1|TRBJ1-4|TRBV28|.
TGTGCCAGTAGTTTAAAAGGACAGGGGGCCCGCGGGGTTGGAAAACTGTTTTTT
CASSLKGQGARGVGKLFF
>.|TRBJ2-5|TRBV7-2|.
TGTGCCAGCAGCTCAAACCTAGGGGCGGGGCAAGAGACCCAGTACTTC
CASSSNLGAGQETQYF
>TRBD2|TRBJ2-7|TRBV7-2|.
TGTGCCAGCAGCCGGGGACTAGCGGAGTCCTACGAGCAGTACTTC
CASSRGLAESYEQYF
>.|TRBJ2-7|TRBV12-3/TRBV12-4|.
TGTGCCAGCGGTGGAGGACCCTACGAGCAGTACTTC
CASGGGPYEQYF
>TRBD1|TRBJ2-1|TRBV5-1|once
TGCGCCAGCAGCTTGGGACAGGGGGAGTACAATGAGCAGTTCTTC
CASSLGQGEYNEQFF
>TRBD2|TRBJ2-1|TRBV11-2|.
TGTGCCAGCCTCCCTAGCGGGGGGGCGAGGAATGAGCAGTTCTTC
CASLPSGGARNEQFF
>TRBD1|TRBJ2-1|TRBV3-1|.
TGTGCCAGCAGCAGAGCCGGGACAGGGGACAATGAGCAGTTCTTC
CASSRAGTGDNEQFF
>.|TRBJ2-1|TRBV24-1|.
TGTGCCACCAGTGATTTACCCGGGGTTGGTTTCAATGAGCAGTTCTTC
CATSDLPGVGFNEQFF
>.|TRBJ2-1|TRBV7-9|.
TGTGCCAGCAGCTCAGAGGACACCTACAATGAGCAGTTCTTC
CASSSEDTYNEQFF
>.|TRBJ1-5|TRBV5-1|.
TGCGCCAGCAGCTTTACCGGGGGCAGTCAGCCCCAGCATTTT
CASSFTGGSQPQHF
>TRBD1|TRBJ2-7|TRBV2|few
TGTGCCAGCAGGACCGCGGACAGGTCTCGAGTCTACGAGCAGTACTTC
CASRTADRSRVYEQYF
>.|TRBJ2-5|TRBV7-9|many
TGTGCCAGCAGGACAACAGAGACCCAGTACTTC
CASRTTETQYF
>TRBD1|TRBJ2-5|TRBV9|few
TGTGCCAGCAGCCCCGGACAGGGGTGGGCCCAGTGCTTC
CASSPGQGWAQCF
>.|TRBJ2-7|TRBV2|few
TGTGCCAGCAGGGGACCAGTAGGCTACGAGCAGTACTTC
CASRGPVGYEQYF
>.|TRBJ2-5|TRBV7-9|.
TGTGCCAGCAGCCGCGGGGCGGAGGAGCAGTACTTC
CASSRGAEEQYF
>TRBD1|TRBJ1-5|TRBV12-3/TRBV12-4|.
TGTGCCAGCAGCCCGACAGGGGGCTCAGGTCAGCCCCAGCATTTT
CASSPTGGSGQPQHF
>TRBD1|TRBJ2-7|TRBV20-1|.
TGCAGTGCTCGCCGGGACAGGGAGAGGGCCTACGAGCAGTACTTC
CSARRDRERAYEQYF
>.|TRBJ1-4|TRBV20-1|few
TGCAGTGCTAGGGGAACAGCGAATGAAAAACTGTTTTTT
CSARGTANEKLFF
>TRBD1|TRBJ2-5|TRBV12-3/TRBV12-4|.
TGTGCCAGCAAGAGAGGACAGGGGGCAGAGGCCCAGTACTTC
CASKRGQGAEAQYF
>.|TRBJ1-4|TRBV6-6|.
TGTGCCAGCAGTTATCTGAGGCGTGGGGGTGAAAAACTGTTTTTT
CASSYLRRGGEKLFF